This T cell receptor (beta chain) was sequenced in a study of blood T cell repertoires in COVID-19. On the study more broadly: The study drew acute and convalescent COVID-19 samples from the United States, Italy and Spain.

Original data processing: Amplification from reference gene primers served as the basis for estimated nucleated cell counts. Libraries were prepared by immunoSEQ multiplex PCR; TCRdb keeps only in-frame clonotypes and omits some of them. V and J calls and clone size are copied from that table; D and trimming were computed from the DNA. The sample has approximately 220,000 clones, around 91% seen once. V was shortened by 1 base and J by 5 bases, with 8 bases between the two germline ends. The CDR3 sequence is 13 residues long. CDR1 and CDR2 from the germline V gene are MGHRA and YSYEKL. Cohort assignment relied on participant-reported clinical history.

Sequencing was performed on PBMCs or T cells enriched from blood (not recorded which). The TCR comes from a man aged 30-40 years who had been exposed to COVID-19. This chain joins TRBV4-1 and TRBJ1-1; D is uncertain. CDR3 residues: CASSQGGWTEAFF. The CDR3 nucleotides read TGCGCCAGCAGCCAAGGAGGGTGGACTGAAGCTTTCTTT.